These 22 T cell receptor beta chains share one sample of origin, sequenced in a study of cytomegalovirus exposure and HLA in healthy donors. Primers: 60 Vbeta forward and 13 Jbeta reverse. Measured with immunoSEQ multiplex PCR; TCRdb has only the in-frame clones, and not every one. The sample consists of under 90,000 clones, around 80% of them appearing once. The sequenced material came from PBMCs. All receptors come from a man aged 45 to 65 in good health and CMV-seropositive.

The genes are TRBV27 and TRBJ2-2; unclear D gene. The CDR3 sequence is 15 residues long. V was clipped by 10 bases and J by 4 bases, with 19 bases between them. Germline CDR1 is MNHEY and CDR2 is SMNVEV (reference sequence). CDR3 protein: CATKRVGSGTGELFF. The DNA for the CDR3 is TGTGCCACCAAACGTGTAGGTTCGGGCACCGGGGAGCTGTTTTTT.

This chain uses TRBV6-4 with TRBJ1-6; D unclear. Germline-derived CDR1 and CDR2 are MRHNA and SNTAGT. Trimming removed 6 bases from V and 10 bases from J, with 16 bases in between. The CDR3 is made up of 14 amino acids. CDR3 residues: CASRSQAKGSPLHF. CDR3 sequence (DNA): TGTGCCAGCAGATCTCAGGCAAAAGGCTCACCCCTCCACTTT.

The chain carries TRBV29-1 and TRBJ1-1, with a possible D match to TRBD1 (6 bases). Germline CDR1 SQVTM, CDR2 ANQGSEA. This CDR3 contains 13 residues. CDR3 loop: CGGAQTGNTEAFF. CDR3 in DNA: TGCGGCGGTGCCCAGACAGGGAACACTGAAGCTTTCTTT.

The V call is TRBV6-1, the J call TRBJ2-7; possibly TRBD2 for D (5 bases). The germline V gene has CDR1 MNHNS and CDR2 SASEGT. The ends were cut back, 4 bases at V and 3 bases at J, with 13 bases in the middle. CDR3 length: 14 residues. The CDR3 region has the DNA TGTGCCAGCAGTGGAGGGATTCAGTTCTACGAGCAGTACTTC. It specifies CASSGGIQFYEQYF.

The rearrangement links TRBV19 to TRBJ1-1, with 8 bases that match TRBD1. The germline CDR1 and CDR2 sequences are LNHDA and SQIVND (reference sequence). The CDR3 spans 16 residues. Germline trimming cut 6 bases from V and 2 bases from J; bases unmatched to any gene: 11. The CDR3 nucleotides are TGTGCCAGTAGCCGTAGGACAGGGTGGATAAACACTGAAGCTTTCTTT. This codes for CASSRRTGWINTEAFF.

The J gene is TRBJ2-1, the V gene TRBV6-5; 8 nucleotides agree with TRBD2. V shed 0 bases, J shed 9 bases, and the junction held 4 bases outside the gene matches. Germline values: CDR1 MNHEY, CDR2 SVGAGI. The CDR3 length is 14 residues. CDR3 in amino acids: CASSYSWTSLEQFF. The CDR3 DNA follows: TGTGCCAGCAGTTACTCCTGGACTAGCCTTGAGCAGTTCTTC.

The chain has TRBV25-1 and TRBJ1-2; TRBD1 aligns across 7 bases. Germline trimming cut 5 bases from V and 9 bases from J; bases unmatched to any gene: 12. Germline assignment: CDR1 MGHDK and CDR2 SYGVNS. This CDR3 spans 14 amino acids. The CDR3: CASSSQGDRLRYTF. The CDR3 region has the DNA TGTGCCAGCAGTTCGCAGGGGGACCGGCTCCGCTACACCTTC.

Points on this clone: The sample contains more than one DNA sequence encoding this CDR3. CDR3 DNA sequence: TGTGCCTGGAGTGTACTAGCCTCCTACGAGCAGTACTTC. Protein product: CAWSVLASYEQYF. This chain links TRBV30 with TRBJ2-7; weak D call: TRBD2 (6 bases). The CDR3 extends over 13 amino acids. V lost 0 bases, J lost 0 bases, and 6 bases lay in between. CDR1 and CDR2 from the germline V gene are GTSNPN and SVGIG (reference sequence).

This chain connects TRBV30 to TRBJ1-3; D call uncertain. This CDR3 spans 13 amino acids. Germline-derived CDR1 and CDR2 are GTSNPN and SVGIG (reference sequence). Deletions cut 2 bases from V and 0 bases from J, with 5 bases between. CDR3 coding DNA: TGTGCCTGGAGTCCCAACTCTGGAAACACCATATATTTT. Protein product: CAWSPNSGNTIYF. Variable domain in full (rest from reference TRBV30 and TRBJ1-3): SQTIHQWPATLVQPVGSPLSLECTVEGTSNPNLYWYRQAAGRGLQLLFYSVGIGQISSEVPQNLSASRPQDRQFILSSKKLLLSDSGFYLCAWSPNSGNTIYFGEGSWLTVV.

This clone was observed a few times. This chain joins TRBV7-6 and TRBJ2-1, with 7 bases identical to TRBD2. Trimming took 1 base from V and 1 from J; bases not matched to a gene: 4. CDR3 length: 16 residues. Germline CDR1 and CDR2: SGHVS and FNYEAQ. Here the CDR3 DNA reads TGTGCCAGCAGCTTAGTAGGGCGGGAGTCCTACAATGAGCAGTTCTTC. Its protein product is CASSLVGRESYNEQFF.

The CDR3 region has the DNA TGTGCCAGCAGCCTTGGAGGCCAGGAAGGTGAAAAACTGTTTTTT. Protein sequence: CASSLGGQEGEKLFF. The chain carries TRBV7-2 and TRBJ1-4; D gene unclear. The V gene lost 5 bases and the J gene lost 7 bases, with 17 bases spanning the gap. CDR3 size: 15 residues. Germline-derived CDR1 and CDR2 are SGHTA and FQGNSA. The full variable domain, with the rest looked up from reference TRBV7-2 and TRBJ1-4, is GAGVSQSPSNKVTEKGKDVELRCDPISGHTALYWYRQSLGQGLEFLIYFQGNSAPDKSGLPSDRFSAERTGGSVSTLTIQRTQQEDSAVYLCASSLGGQEGEKLFFGSGTQLSVL.

The CDR3: CASSFGGGDSYEQYF. As DNA, the CDR3 is TGCGCCAGCAGCTTTGGCGGGGGAGACTCCTACGAGCAGTACTTC. The chain carries TRBV5-1 and TRBJ2-7; 7 nucleotides match TRBD2. This CDR3 has 15 amino acids. Germline CDR1 reads SGHRS; CDR2 reads YFSETQ. With 2 bases clipped from V and 0 bases from J, the junction kept 5 bases outside the gene matches.

CDR3 DNA: TGTGCCATCAGTGGCGGGACAGGGGGCATCCAGCCCCAGCATTTT. This encodes CAISGGTGGIQPQHF. The chain recombines TRBV10-3 with TRBJ1-5; 12 positions match TRBD1. CDR3 size: 15 residues. Looked up from germline, CDR1 is ENHRY and CDR2 is SYGVKD. After removal of 4 bases from V and 7 bases from J, the junction contained 5 bases not matched to a gene.

In DNA, the CDR3 is TGCGCCAGCAGCCCCGGGGGGGCTTCCTACAATGAGCAGTTCTTC. Its translation is CASSPGGASYNEQFF. The J gene is TRBJ2-1, the V gene TRBV5-1, with 8 bases lining up with TRBD2. The length of the CDR3 is 15 residues. With V trimmed by 4 bases and J by 1 base, 4 bases remained unmatched. The V gene's germline CDR1 is SGHRS and CDR2 YFSETQ.

The chain joins TRBV5-5 to TRBJ2-5; TRBD1 matches 9 bases. Germline V gene lookup returns CDR1 SGHKS and CDR2 YYEKEE (reference sequence). Germline trimming cut 5 bases from V and 3 bases from J; bases unmatched to any gene: 8. The CDR3 is made up of 15 amino acids. CDR3 sequence reads: CASRPGTGKEETQYF. The DNA for the CDR3 is TGTGCCAGCAGACCCGGGACAGGGAAAGAAGAGACCCAGTACTTC.

The chain is built from TRBV7-2 and TRBJ2-1; the D gene is possibly TRBD2 (6 bases). Trimming pared 0 bases from V and 0 bases from J, leaving 12 bases between. From germline, CDR1 is SGHTA and CDR2 FQGNSA. CDR3 length: 17 amino acids. The CDR3 region is CASSLASAGSSYNEQFF. CDR3 coding DNA: TGTGCCAGCAGCTTAGCCAGCGCGGGAAGCTCCTACAATGAGCAGTTCTTC.

The chain carries TRBV27 and TRBJ1-2; 9 bases match TRBD1. The V and J ends lost 5 bases and 8 bases, in that order; junction bases with no gene match: 9. From germline, CDR1 is MNHEY and CDR2 SMNVEV (reference sequence). The CDR3 has 14 amino acids. The CDR3 is CASSGRDRVSGYTF. For the CDR3, the DNA is TGTGCCAGCAGTGGCCGGGACAGGGTTTCCGGCTACACCTTC.

This clone turned up a few times. The rearrangement uses TRBV19 and TRBJ1-2, with 7 bases that match TRBD1. The CDR3 is made up of 20 amino acids. Unmatched junction bases numbered 20, after V lost 4 bases and J lost 0 bases. Germline V lookup: CDR1 LNHDA, CDR2 SQIVND (reference sequence). The CDR3 region has the DNA TGTGCCAGTAGTACGGGACAGCAAAGCCTTCTGTTTCTAGCTAACTATGGCTACACCTTC. Translating gives CASSTGQQSLLFLANYGYTF.

The chain employs TRBV27 and TRBJ2-7; TRBD1 is a possible D gene (6 bases). Germline CDR1 reads MNHEY; CDR2 reads SMNVEV (reference sequence). This CDR3 has 14 amino acids. Trimming removed 3 bases at V and 1 base at J, with 10 bases between. The CDR3 region is CASSFATGSYEQYF. The CDR3 DNA sequence: TGTGCCAGCAGTTTCGCGACAGGATCCTACGAGCAGTACTTC.

The chain employs TRBV5-1 and TRBJ2-3, with 8 bases fitting TRBD2. Germline V gene data show CDR1 as SGHRS and CDR2 as YFSETQ. This CDR3 has 16 amino acids. The V segment lost 0 bases and the J segment 3 bases; nucleotides outside the gene matches: 6. This CDR3 reads CASSLAFREGTDTQYF. The CDR3 coding sequence is TGCGCCAGCAGCTTGGCCTTCCGGGAGGGTACAGATACGCAGTATTTT.

This chain links TRBV18 with TRBJ2-7, with 10 positions matching TRBD1. V gave up 3 bases and J gave up 5 bases; unmatched junction bases: 7. The germline gives CDR1 KGHSH, CDR2 LQKENI. The CDR3 covers 15 residues. The CDR3 nucleotides are TGTGCCAGCTCACCGGGGACAGGGGAATGGAACGAGCAGTACTTC. It codes for CASSPGTGEWNEQYF.

This clone has only one observation. This chain connects TRBV30 to TRBJ1-2, with a possible D match to TRBD1 (6 bases). The CDR3 has 11 residues. Germline-derived CDR1 and CDR2 are GTSNPN and SVGIG (reference sequence). Trimming took off 4 bases at V and 4 bases at J, with 7 bases between the two ends. CDR3 nucleotides: TGTGCCTGGACAGGGGTCTATGGCTACACCTTC. This encodes CAWTGVYGYTF.